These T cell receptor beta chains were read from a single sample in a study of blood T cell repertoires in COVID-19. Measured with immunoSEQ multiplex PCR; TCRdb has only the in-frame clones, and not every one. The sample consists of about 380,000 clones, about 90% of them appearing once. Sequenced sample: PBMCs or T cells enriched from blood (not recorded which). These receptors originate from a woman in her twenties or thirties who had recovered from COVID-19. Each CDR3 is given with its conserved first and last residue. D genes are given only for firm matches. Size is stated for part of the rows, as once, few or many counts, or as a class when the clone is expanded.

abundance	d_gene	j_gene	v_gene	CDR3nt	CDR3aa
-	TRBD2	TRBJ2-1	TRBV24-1	TGTGCCACCAGTGAACCTAGCGGGAGCTCCTACAATGAGCAGTTCTTC	CATSEPSGSSYNEQFF
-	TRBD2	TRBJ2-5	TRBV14	TGTGCCAGCAGCCAAAGATTGGCTAGCGGGCCTGCCCGGGAGACCCAGTACTTC	CASSQRLASGPARETQYF
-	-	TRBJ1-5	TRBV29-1	TGCAGCGTTGCGCGGGGAAGCAATCAGCCCCAGCATTTT	CSVARGSNQPQHF
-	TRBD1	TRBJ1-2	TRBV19	TGTGCCAGTAGTCTCCCGGGACAGACAAACTATGGCTACACCTTC	CASSLPGQTNYGYTF
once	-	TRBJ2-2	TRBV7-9	TGTGCCAGCAGCAGGGACACAAACACCGGGGAGCTGTTTTTT	CASSRDTNTGELFF
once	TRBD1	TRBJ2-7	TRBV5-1	TGCGCCAGCAGCTTGGAGGGACAGAACCTTCACGAGCAGTACTTC	CASSLEGQNLHEQYF
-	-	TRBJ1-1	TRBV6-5	TGTGCCAGCAGTTACGTGGGGAGCACTGAAGCTTTCTTT	CASSYVGSTEAFF
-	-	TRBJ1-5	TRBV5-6	TGTGCCAGCAGCTCAGGACAGAGTCGTCAGCCCCAGCATTTT	CASSSGQSRQPQHF
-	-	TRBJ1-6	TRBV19	TGTGCCAGTAGTCGCTCCGACAGTGCTAATTCACCCCTCCACTTT	CASSRSDSANSPLHF
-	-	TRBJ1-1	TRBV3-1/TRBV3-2	TGTGCCAGCAGCCAAATCTACACGGGCGCTCGGGGGGGCACTGAAGCTTTCTTT	CASSQIYTGARGGTEAFF
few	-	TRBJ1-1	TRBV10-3	TGTGCCATCAGTGAGACGGAGGGGGGGTTGACTGAAGCTTTCTTT	CAISETEGGLTEAFF
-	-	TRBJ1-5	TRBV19	TGTGCCAGTAGTATAGGAGTCGAACAGCCCCAGCATTTT	CASSIGVEQPQHF
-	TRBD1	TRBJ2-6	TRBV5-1	TGCGCCAGCAGCGGGGACAGGGCCGGGGCCAACGTCCTGACTTTC	CASSGDRAGANVLTF
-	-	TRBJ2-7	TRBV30	TGTGCCTGGAGTGTGAGATGGGAGGACAAATACGAGCAGTACTTC	CAWSVRWEDKYEQYF
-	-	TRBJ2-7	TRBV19	TGTGCCAGTACCCCTGGGGCCGGCTACTCCTACGAGCAGTACTTC	CASTPGAGYSYEQYF
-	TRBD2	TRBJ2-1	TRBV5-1	TGCGCCAGCAGCTTGGGACTAGCGACGGATGAGCAGTTCTTC	CASSLGLATDEQFF
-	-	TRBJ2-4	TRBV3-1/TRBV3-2	TGTGCCAGCAGCCAACAGGGTGGGGACATTCAGTACTTC	CASSQQGGDIQYF
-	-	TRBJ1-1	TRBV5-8	TGTGCCAGCAGTTATGACACTGAAGCTTTCTTT	CASSYDTEAFF
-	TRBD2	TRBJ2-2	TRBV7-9	TGTGCCAGCAGCTTGAGCGGGGGAGAAACCGGGGAGCTGTTTTTT	CASSLSGGETGELFF
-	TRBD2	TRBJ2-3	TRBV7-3	TGTGCCAGCAGCCGGACTAGCGGGGGTACAGATACGCAGTATTTT	CASSRTSGGTDTQYF
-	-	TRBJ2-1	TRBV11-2	TGTGCCAGCAGCTTTGGGTCAGGGGCGGGCAATGAGCAGTTCTTC	CASSFGSGAGNEQFF
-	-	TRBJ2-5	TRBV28	TGTGCCAGCAGTTTAGAAGGGGTGGCCGTCTCTCGGGAGACCCAGTACTTC	CASSLEGVAVSRETQYF
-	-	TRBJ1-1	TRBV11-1	TGTGCCAGCAGCTTAGACAGGGAAACTGAAGCTTTCTTT	CASSLDRETEAFF
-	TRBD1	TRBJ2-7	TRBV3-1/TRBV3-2	TGTGCCAGCAGCCAAGATTTCGGGACAGGGGGATACGAGCAGTACTTC	CASSQDFGTGGYEQYF
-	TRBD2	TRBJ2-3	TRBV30	TGTGCCTGGAGTGTAGGACTAGCGGGAAGCACAGATACGCAGTATTTT	CAWSVGLAGSTDTQYF
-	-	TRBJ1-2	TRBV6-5	TGTGCCAGCAGCCCCGGGAACCGCTATGGCTACACCTTC	CASSPGNRYGYTF
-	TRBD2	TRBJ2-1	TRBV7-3	TGTGCCAGCAGCCTTAGCGGGGGCTCCTACAATGAGCAGTTCTTC	CASSLSGGSYNEQFF
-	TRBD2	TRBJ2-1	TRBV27	TGTGCCAGCAGTTTATCGTCTAGCGGCAACTACAATGAGCAGTTCTTC	CASSLSSSGNYNEQFF
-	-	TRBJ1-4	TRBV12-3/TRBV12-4	TGTGCCAGCAGTCGCGCCCAAAATGAAAAACTGTTTTTT	CASSRAQNEKLFF
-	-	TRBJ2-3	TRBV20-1	TGCAGTGCTAGGAGAGATACGCAGTATTTT	CSARRDTQYF
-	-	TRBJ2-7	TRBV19	TGTGCCAGTAGTACTCACGGCCTAGGTCGGGACAACTACGAGCAGTACTTC	CASSTHGLGRDNYEQYF
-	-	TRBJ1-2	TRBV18	TGTGCCAGCTCACCCTTGGACGGGGACTATGGCTACACCTTC	CASSPLDGDYGYTF
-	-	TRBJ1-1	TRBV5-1	TGCGCCAGCAGCCCGAACCAGGTTTCGGAAGCTTTCTTT	CASSPNQVSEAFF
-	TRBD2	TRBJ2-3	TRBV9	TGTGCCAGCAGCGGGAGCGGGAGTGGGACAGATACGCAGTATTTT	CASSGSGSGTDTQYF
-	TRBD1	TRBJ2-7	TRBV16	TGTGCCAGCAGCACCGGACAGGACGTATTCGAGCAGTACTTC	CASSTGQDVFEQYF
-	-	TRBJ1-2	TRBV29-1	TGCAGCGGTTTAGCCGCGGGGATGGGGGGCTACACCTTC	CSGLAAGMGGYTF
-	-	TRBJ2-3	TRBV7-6	TGTGCCAGCAGCTTAGGAGGTCGGGGTCCCAATACGCAGTATTTT	CASSLGGRGPNTQYF
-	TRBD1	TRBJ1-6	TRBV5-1	TGCGCCAGCAGCCCCCGGGACAGGGGTTGGGGGAATTCACCCCTCCACTTT	CASSPRDRGWGNSPLHF
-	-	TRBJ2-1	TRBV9	TGTGCCAGCAGCGGGCGGGGGCGGTTTTCATGGGAGCAGTTCTTC	CASSGRGRFSWEQFF
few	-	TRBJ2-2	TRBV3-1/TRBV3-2	TGTGCCAGCAGCCTTTTTTACGGGACACCGAACACCGGGGAGCTGTTTTTT	CASSLFYGTPNTGELFF
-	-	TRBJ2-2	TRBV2	TGTGCCAGCAGTGATGGCCTTACCGGGGAGCTGTTTTTT	CASSDGLTGELFF
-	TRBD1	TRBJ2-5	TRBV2	TGTGCCAGCAGACTCGACAGGGGGCAAGAGACCCAGTACTTC	CASRLDRGQETQYF
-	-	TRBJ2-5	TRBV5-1	TGCGCCAGCAGCTTGGGGCCTGGGACTGATGGGGAGACCCAGTACTTC	CASSLGPGTDGETQYF
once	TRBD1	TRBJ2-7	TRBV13	TGTGCCAGCAGCTCAGGGACAGGGGGCTCCTACGAGCAGTACTTC	CASSSGTGGSYEQYF
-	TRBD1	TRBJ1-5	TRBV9	TGTGCCAGCAGCGCTACCGACAGGGTCGTCCCGGGTAGCAATCAGCCCCAGCATTTT	CASSATDRVVPGSNQPQHF